The 12 T cell receptor beta chains below were found in one sample sequenced in a study of kidney transplant recipient with SARS-CoV-2 infection. TCRdb recomputed calls from the reads with MiXCR, one row per CDR3 protein. The repertoire holds fewer than 250,000 distinct CDR3 sequences, with around 30% as singletons. Material: a blood sample, obtained at baseline and around day 110 from a kidney transplant recipient. The receptors shown here come from a young adult male patient who had COVID-19 and was a kidney transplant recipient. The graft donor may have contributed some T cells.

Of note for this clonotype: The CDR3 does not end in the conserved phenylalanine or tryptophan, so this is likely a read error. This chain connects TRBV20-1 to TRBJ2-5, with D unresolved. CDR3 size: 14 residues. Germline CDR1 DFQATT, CDR2 SNEGSKA (reference sequence). The CDR3 DNA is TGCAGTGCCCGACTCCCCATTAACCAGGAGACCCAGTACCTC. Amino acid sequence: CSARLPINQETQYL.

This clonotype was detected ten times or more. The genes are TRBV5-4 and TRBJ1-2, with D tentatively TRBD1 (6 bases). In germline, CDR1 is SGHNT, CDR2 YYREEE (reference sequence). V lost 3 bases to trimming and J lost 5 bases, with 17 bases between them. This CDR3 spans 15 amino acids. CDR3 DNA: TGTGCCAGCAGCTCGCTCGGACAGCAAACTTATGGCTACACCTTC. This codes for CASSSLGQQTYGYTF.

Comments on this clonotype: With a much larger clone just one base away, this may be a read error. The chain carries TRBV3-1 and TRBJ2-1, with 7 bases identical to TRBD1. Per germline, CDR1 LGHDT and CDR2 YNNKEL (reference sequence). V was clipped by 4 bases and J by 4 bases; unmatched bases: 4. The CDR3 totals 14 residues. The chain's CDR3 is CASSRDSCYNEQFF. The CDR3 DNA reads as TGTGCCAGCAGCCGGGACAGTTGTTACAATGAGCAGTTCTTC.

This clonotype has a handful of counts. The CDR3 protein is CASSHLAGGTDTQYF. DNA of the CDR3: TGTGCCAGCAGCCACCTAGCGGGGGGGACAGATACGCAGTATTTT. V and J are TRBV5-6 and TRBJ2-3, with 12 bases that match TRBD2. CDR1 is SGHDT and CDR2 is YYEEEE in the germline V gene. The CDR3 is made up of 15 amino acids. The V segment lost 4 bases and the J segment 3 bases; nucleotides outside the gene matches: 3.

There are many counts of this clonotype. This chain uses TRBV19 with TRBJ1-2; 8 bases fit TRBD1. V dropped 5 bases and J dropped 4; count of bases not matched to a gene: 6. The V gene's germline CDR1 is LNHDA and CDR2 SQIVND (reference sequence). This CDR3 is 14 amino acids long. In DNA form, the CDR3 reads TGTGCCAGTAGTCATGGACAGGGAATCTATGGCTACACCTTC. Translation: CASSHGQGIYGYTF.

Comment on this clonotype: Just one base apart from a much larger clone, this may be a read error. The chain has TRBV16 and TRBJ1-2; no clear D. The CDR3 spans 17 residues. V was clipped by 5 bases and J by 4 bases, with 23 bases between them. Germline CDR1 KGHSY, CDR2 FQNENV. Here the CDR3 DNA reads TGTGCCAGCAGCAAATTTAAGGCCGTTAGAAAGACCTATGGCTACACCTTC. This translates into CASSKFKAVRKTYGYTF. The whole variable domain, filled in from reference TRBV16 and TRBJ1-2, reads GEEVAQTPKHLVRGEGQKAKLYCAPIKGHSYVFWYQQVLKNEFKFLISFQNENVFDETGMPKERFSAKCLPNSPCSLEIQATKLEDSAVYFCASSKFKAVRKTYGYTFGSGTRLTVV.

This clonotype showed up many times. This sequence joins TRBV11-2 and TRBJ1-5, with 10 bases aligning to TRBD1. This CDR3 has 15 amino acids. The germline gives CDR1 SGHAT, CDR2 FQNNGV. The ends lost 1 base at V and 6 bases at J; junction bases unmatched: 3. The CDR3 is CASSLGRTGGQPQHF. The CDR3 DNA follows: TGTGCCAGCAGCTTAGGGAGGACAGGGGGTCAGCCCCAGCATTTT. Looking up the rest from reference TRBV11-2 and TRBJ1-5 gives the full variable domain: EAGVAQSPRYKIIEKRQSVAFWCNPISGHATLYWYQQILGQGPKLLIQFQNNGVVDDSQLPKDRFSAERLKGVDSTLKIQPAKLEDSAVYLCASSLGRTGGQPQHFGDGTRLSIL.

This clonotype turned up a few times. The rearrangement joins TRBV5-8 to TRBJ2-5, with D maybe TRBD1 (5 bases). Germline V gene lookup returns CDR1 SGHTS and CDR2 YDEGEE. The V and J ends lost 9 bases and 5 bases respectively, with 20 bases between them. The CDR3 loop spans 14 amino acids. CDR3 amino acids: CATSLVTPGETQYF. The CDR3 DNA follows: TGTGCCACCAGTCTGGTGACTCCAGGGGAGACCCAGTACTTC.

V and J are TRBV20-1 and TRBJ2-1; 10 nucleotides line up with TRBD2. The CDR3 is 19 amino acids. Unmatched junction bases numbered 25, after V lost 6 bases and J lost 8 bases. The germline V gene encodes CDR1 DFQATT and CDR2 SNEGSKA (reference sequence). The CDR3 loop is CSASPRLAGPQMVGDEQFF. The CDR3 bases are TGCAGTGCAAGCCCCCGACTAGCGGGTCCACAAATGGTGGGCGATGAGCAGTTCTTC.

This clonotype was picked up many times. The chain has TRBV13 and TRBJ1-5; 7 bases are a match to TRBD1. Germline-derived CDR1 and CDR2 are PRHDT and FYEKMQ (reference sequence). Trimming at V came to 0 bases and at J to 0 bases, leaving 5 bases not matched to a gene. The CDR3 is 17 residues long. CDR3 protein: CASSLGGTVYSNQPQHF. For the CDR3, the DNA is TGTGCCAGCAGCTTAGGGGGGACAGTTTATAGCAATCAGCCCCAGCATTTT.

In its sample, this clonotype was seen a few times. The rearrangement links TRBV20-1 to TRBJ2-3; TRBD1 matches 8 bases. V trimming: 0 bases; J trimming: 3 bases; junction bases outside the gene matches: 5. The germline V gene has CDR1 DFQATT and CDR2 SNEGSKA (reference sequence). The CDR3 loop spans 15 amino acids. The CDR3 is CSARDWRTGTDTQYF. CDR3 bases: TGCAGTGCTAGAGACTGGCGGACAGGGACAGATACGCAGTATTTT.

This clonotype appeared many times. This sequence joins TRBV4-2 and TRBJ1-3; D not resolved. Germline V gives CDR1 LGHNA, CDR2 YNFKEQ. The CDR3 runs 16 residues. V lost 0 bases and J 0 bases, leaving 9 bases between the germline ends. CDR3 amino acids: CASSQEPASSGNTIYF. The CDR3 coding sequence is TGTGCCAGCAGCCAAGAACCAGCGTCCTCTGGAAACACCATATATTTT.